The 2 T cell receptor beta chains reported below all come from one sample, sequenced in a study of T-cell memory formation after mild COVID-19. MiXCR, run by TCRdb on the 5' RACE reads, gives a single entry per CDR3 protein. Of hundreds of thousands of distinct CDR3 sequences in the sample, under 8.5% were seen once. Sequencing used PBMCs or a T cell subset sorted from them (not recorded which). The receptors derive from a young man who had mild COVID-19 (a few samples of this study predate the infection). Cell type and time point are not known.

The genes are TRBV7-9 and TRBJ2-2, with TRBD2 as a possible D gene (6 bases). Trimming took off 4 bases at V and 1 base at J, with 13 bases between the two ends. CDR3 size: 16 residues. Germline CDR1 SEHNR, CDR2 FQNEAQ (reference sequence). The CDR3 sequence is CASSSIGGRNTGELFF. Here the CDR3 DNA reads TGTGCCAGCAGCTCCATCGGAGGGAGGAACACCGGGGAGCTGTTTTTT.

The CDR3 region is CSKADRAMNTEAFF. The CDR3 nucleotides read TGCAGTAAGGCGGATAGAGCAATGAACACTGAAGCTTTCTTT. V gene TRBV20-1 combines with J gene TRBJ1-1; D unresolved. Per the germline V gene, CDR1 is DFQATT and CDR2 is SNEGSKA (reference sequence). This CDR3 has 14 residues. Trimming pared 8 bases from V and 0 bases from J, leaving 16 bases between.